One and the same sample provided the 32 T cell receptor beta chains below, sequenced in a study of cytomegalovirus exposure and HLA in healthy donors. 13 Jbeta primers and 60 Vbeta primers were used for the PCR. Data came from immunoSEQ multiplex PCR; TCRdb stores just in-frame clones and leaves some out. The sample includes about 96,000 clones, under 85% of them seen just once. The sample taken for sequencing was PBMCs. These receptors were collected from a man aged 50-60 years in good health and CMV-seropositive.

The CDR3 nucleotides are TGTGCCAGCAGCTTGGTGGGACAGGGTTTCAAAGATACGCAGTATTTT. It specifies CASSLVGQGFKDTQYF. The chain employs TRBV5-6 and TRBJ2-3, with 9 bases identical to TRBD1. With 0 bases clipped from V and 5 bases from J, the junction kept 7 bases outside the gene matches. Per germline, CDR1 SGHDT and CDR2 YYEEEE. CDR3 length: 16 amino acids.

The CDR3, as DNA: TGTGCCAGCGAACCCAGGGGGGACTCAGATACGCAGTATTTT. It specifies CASEPRGDSDTQYF. The chain carries TRBV28 and TRBJ2-3, with D tentatively TRBD1 (7 bases). Trimming took off 8 bases at V and 4 bases at J, with 16 bases between the two ends. CDR1 and CDR2 from the germline V gene are MDHEN and SYDVKM. The CDR3 runs to 14 residues.

The V gene is TRBV30, the J gene TRBJ2-5, with TRBD2 matching 8 bases. The CDR3 has 15 amino acids. J was trimmed by 3 bases and V by 5 bases; bases with no gene match: 11. Germline CDR1 reads GTSNPN; CDR2 reads SVGIG (reference sequence). CDR3 DNA sequence: TGTGCCTGGGGACTAGCTTCGGTTATTGAAGAGACCCAGTACTTC. This gives the protein CAWGLASVIEETQYF.

The chain's CDR3 is CASSRDSAGGLREQFF. The CDR3, as DNA: TGTGCCAGCAGTCGAGATTCGGCGGGGGGCCTACGCGAGCAGTTCTTC. The chain recombines TRBV6-6 with TRBJ2-1, with 8 bases identical to TRBD2. This CDR3 has 16 amino acids. From germline, CDR1 is MNHNY and CDR2 SVGAGI (reference sequence). V trimming: 5 bases; J trimming: 10 bases; junction bases outside the gene matches: 16.

The chain recombines TRBV25-1 with TRBJ2-1; 9 positions agree with TRBD2. From germline, CDR1 is MGHDK and CDR2 SYGVNS. The V gene end was trimmed by 3 bases and the J gene end by 6 bases; junction bases not matched to a gene: 6. CDR3 length equals 15 residues. CDR3 DNA sequence: TGTGCCAGCAGTGAGGGACTAGCCGTGCCCAATGAGCAGTTCTTC. It is translated as CASSEGLAVPNEQFF. Based on the CDR3 plus reference TRBV25-1 and TRBJ2-1, the full variable domain is EADIYQTPRYLVIGTGKKITLECSQTMGHDKMYWYQQDPGMELHLIHYSYGVNSTEKGDLSSESTVSRIRTEHFPLTLESARPSHTSQYLCASSEGLAVPNEQFFGPGTRLTVL.

The chain has TRBV28 and TRBJ1-4, with 8 bases fitting TRBD1. CDR3 size: 14 residues. The germline V gene has CDR1 MDHEN and CDR2 SYDVKM. The trim removed 3 bases at V and 8 bases at J, leaving 5 bases unmatched. In nucleotides, the CDR3 is TGTGCCAGCAGTTTGGCAGGGGGCACGGAAAAACTGTTTTTT. It translates to CASSLAGGTEKLFF.

The chain uses TRBV5-1 and TRBJ2-5, with 7 bases lining up with TRBD1. The CDR3 spans 15 residues. V shed 0 bases and J 4 bases; nucleotides not matched to a gene: 6. CDR1 and CDR2 from the germline V gene are SGHRS and YFSETQ. In DNA, the CDR3 is TGCGCCAGCAGCTTGGGTAGGGGGCTGGGAGAGACCCAGTACTTC. This gives the protein CASSLGRGLGETQYF.

This rearrangement joins TRBV7-2 to TRBJ1-2, with D perhaps TRBD1 (6 bases). Trimming shortened V by 5 bases and J by 4 bases, and 20 bases separated the two germline ends. The CDR3 is 16 amino acids. Germline CDR1 reads SGHTA; CDR2 reads FQGNSA. As DNA, the CDR3 is TGTGCCAGCAGCCCGGAAACCGGGACACCACTCTATGGCTACACCTTC. Translating gives CASSPETGTPLYGYTF.

The rearrangement joins TRBV28 to TRBJ1-2; perhaps TRBD1 as D (6 bases). Germline CDR1 and CDR2: MDHEN and SYDVKM. The CDR3 covers 13 residues. V lost 5 bases, J lost 2 bases, and 9 bases lay in between. The CDR3 is CASSLQGNYGYTF. The CDR3 DNA follows: TGTGCCAGCAGTCTACAGGGAAACTATGGCTACACCTTC.

V is TRBV9 and J is TRBJ1-4, with D maybe TRBD1 (5 bases). This CDR3 has 16 amino acids. Germline-derived CDR1 and CDR2 are SGDLS and YYNGEE. Between the trimmed V and J ends, which lost 3 bases and 3 bases, there was a span of 15 bases. The CDR3: CASSGGRGGANEKLFF. CDR3 DNA: TGTGCCAGCAGCGGAGGGAGGGGAGGGGCTAATGAAAAACTGTTTTTT. The full variable domain, rest sourced from reference TRBV9 and TRBJ1-4, is DSGVTQTPKHLITATGQRVTLRCSPRSGDLSVYWYQQSLDQGLQFLIQYYNGEERAKGNILERFSAQQFPDLHSELNLSSLELGDSALYFCASSGGRGGANEKLFFGSGTQLSVL.

The chain joins TRBV29-1 to TRBJ1-2; 7 nucleotides agree with TRBD1. CDR1 and CDR2 from the germline V gene are SQVTM and ANQGSEA. Trimming cost V 7 bases and J 6 bases; bases outside gene matches: 5. This CDR3 has 11 amino acids. Written as DNA, the CDR3 is TGCAGCGGCGAACAGGGGAATGGCTACACCTTC. Translated: CSGEQGNGYTF.

V is TRBV27 and J is TRBJ2-5; 8 bases line up with TRBD1. Losses at the gene ends were 3 bases for V and 5 bases for J; bases not matched to a gene: 8. There are 15 residues in the CDR3. CDR1 MNHEY and CDR2 SMNVEV come from the germline V gene (reference sequence). The CDR3 nucleotides are TGTGCCAGCAGTTTTCAGGGGGCAGGAGAGGAGACCCAGTACTTC. Its translation is CASSFQGAGEETQYF.

The chain combines TRBV11-2 with TRBJ1-1; D is perhaps TRBD1 (5 bases). The V and J ends lost 2 bases and 1 base respectively, with 14 bases between them. Germline V gene data show CDR1 as SGHAT and CDR2 as FQNNGV. The CDR3 is 16 residues long. CDR3 sequence (DNA): TGTGCCAGCAGCTTAAGGGGTCAGGCGGCGAACACTGAAGCTTTCTTT. Encoded protein: CASSLRGQAANTEAFF.

The chain is built from TRBV6-1 and TRBJ2-7; 8 nucleotides match TRBD2. CDR1 and CDR2 from the germline V gene are MNHNS and SASEGT. CDR3 size: 16 residues. The V segment lost 4 bases and the J segment 2 bases; nucleotides outside the gene matches: 10. In nucleotides, the CDR3 is TGTGCCAGCAGTGCATTTTGGCGGGGGGCCCCCTACGAGCAGTACTTC. Protein: CASSAFWRGAPYEQYF.

The genes are TRBV7-2 and TRBJ1-5; 8 bases align to TRBD1. Germline V gives CDR1 SGHTA, CDR2 FQGNSA. The CDR3 runs to 15 residues. Trimming at V came to 5 bases and at J to 2 bases, leaving 5 bases not matched to a gene. The CDR3 DNA follows: TGTGCCAGCAGCCCTCAGACAGGGGGCAATCAGCCCCAGCATTTT. It specifies CASSPQTGGNQPQHF.

The rearrangement joins TRBV5-4 to TRBJ2-5; 9 bases match TRBD1. The ends lost 5 bases at V and 4 bases at J; junction bases unmatched: 9. The CDR3 length is 15 residues. Germline V gene data show CDR1 as SGHNT and CDR2 as YYREEE (reference sequence). CDR3: CASSSQGQGPETQYF. The CDR3 DNA sequence: TGTGCCAGCAGTTCCCAAGGACAGGGGCCAGAGACCCAGTACTTC.

The chain is built from TRBV14 and TRBJ1-2; D is uncertain. The CDR3 spans 15 residues. The germline gives CDR1 SGHDN, CDR2 FVKESK. The V and J ends lost 4 bases and 0 bases respectively, with 12 bases between them. The CDR3 loop reads CASSPSLTANYGYTF. DNA for the CDR3: TGTGCCAGCAGCCCCTCCCTCACAGCTAACTATGGCTACACCTTC.

This chain links TRBV14 with TRBJ2-7; no clear D gene. This CDR3 spans 11 amino acids. V was clipped by 3 bases and J by 3 bases, with 3 bases between them. CDR1 and CDR2 from the germline V gene are SGHDN and FVKESK. Here the CDR3 DNA reads TGTGCCAGCAGCCAGAGCTACGAGCAGTACTTC. Its protein is CASSQSYEQYF.

This chain's CDR3 is CASSPRGQGVYEQYF. The DNA of the CDR3 is TGTGCCAGCTCACCACGAGGACAGGGGGTATACGAGCAGTACTTC. V gene TRBV18 combines with J gene TRBJ2-7; 10 nucleotides match TRBD1. Per germline, CDR1 KGHSH and CDR2 LQKENI. V lost 1 base and J lost 4; bases outside the gene matches: 4. The CDR3 has 15 amino acids.

The chain uses TRBV9 and TRBJ1-2; possible D gene TRBD1, 6 bases. There are 13 residues in the CDR3. V was pared by 3 bases and J by 2 bases, with 8 bases between. Germline assignment: CDR1 SGDLS and CDR2 YYNGEE. The CDR3 DNA reads as TGTGCCAGCAGCGCGCAGGGGAACTATGGCTACACCTTC. Translation gives CASSAQGNYGYTF.

The gene calls are TRBV28 and TRBJ2-5, with D possibly TRBD1 on 6 matching bases. Trimming cost V 5 bases and J 1 base, with 29 bases left between them. The CDR3 has 20 residues. Germline V gives CDR1 MDHEN, CDR2 SYDVKM. The CDR3 DNA follows: TGTGCCAGCAGTCTACCATGGGCAGCCGGGACAAGCGCCCCCCAAGAGACCCAGTACTTC. Translation: CASSLPWAAGTSAPQETQYF.

This clone showed up just once. This rearrangement joins TRBV18 to TRBJ1-2, with a weak D call TRBD1 (6 bases). This CDR3 is 13 amino acids long. Germline V CDR1 and CDR2: KGHSH, LQKENI. With 2 bases removed from V and 8 bases from J, the gap between germline ends came to 12 bases. The CDR3 is CASSPRAGDGYTF. The DNA of the CDR3 is TGTGCCAGCTCACCAAGGGCAGGGGACGGCTACACCTTC.

The chain uses TRBV28 and TRBJ1-1, with 8 nucleotides matching TRBD1. The CDR3 has 14 amino acids. V shed 6 bases and J 4 bases; nucleotides not matched to a gene: 7. CDR1 is MDHEN, CDR2 SYDVKM, per germline. The CDR3 protein is CASRLTGGRTEAFF. As DNA, the CDR3 is TGTGCCAGCAGACTTACAGGGGGTCGCACTGAAGCTTTCTTT.

The chain links TRBV7-9 to TRBJ1-1; the D gene is possibly TRBD1 (6 bases). The CDR3 loop spans 14 amino acids. Germline V CDR1 and CDR2: SEHNR, FQNEAQ (reference sequence). The V and J ends lost 5 bases and 1 base respectively, with 11 bases between them. In DNA form, the CDR3 reads TGTGCCAGCAGCCCCCGGACAGAGAACACTGAAGCTTTCTTT. It codes for CASSPRTENTEAFF.

The rearrangement uses TRBV30 and TRBJ1-1, with D unclear. V was cut by 0 bases and J by 8 bases, with 10 bases left in between. CDR1 is GTSNPN and CDR2 is SVGIG in the germline V gene (reference sequence). The CDR3 loop spans 12 amino acids. The CDR3 loop reads CAWSVLYREAFF. The CDR3 DNA reads as TGTGCCTGGAGTGTTTTGTACAGAGAAGCTTTCTTT.

The rearrangement joins TRBV4-3 to TRBJ1-6, with D perhaps TRBD1 (5 bases). CDR1 is LGHNA and CDR2 is YSLEER in the germline V gene. This CDR3 has 15 amino acids. Trimming took 0 bases from V and 8 from J, leaving 11 bases between them. The CDR3 reads CASSQEADSYSPLHF. DNA for the CDR3: TGCGCCAGCAGCCAAGAGGCAGACAGCTATTCACCCCTCCACTTT.

V and J are TRBV7-9 and TRBJ2-5; 10 nucleotides line up with TRBD1. In germline, CDR1 is SEHNR, CDR2 FQNEAQ (reference sequence). The CDR3 has 16 residues. Trimming took 5 bases from V and 4 from J; bases not matched to a gene: 10. The chain's CDR3 is CASSGTGTGVGETQYF. CDR3 DNA sequence: TGTGCCAGCAGCGGAACCGGGACAGGGGTTGGAGAGACCCAGTACTTC.

The J gene is TRBJ1-4, the V gene TRBV19, with TRBD1 matching 9 bases. V lost 4 bases, J lost 8 bases, and 11 bases stayed unmatched. The CDR3 contains 16 residues. Germline lookup yields CDR1 LNHDA and CDR2 SQIVND (reference sequence). The CDR3 region is CASSRTTGQGNEKLFF. For the CDR3, the DNA is TGTGCCAGTAGTAGAACCACGGGACAGGGTAACGAAAAACTGTTTTTT.

Remarks on this clone: One end of the junction fails to match germline, which may point to a read error. For the CDR3, the DNA is TGTGCCAGCAGCTGGACAGCTAATCAGCCCCAGAATTTT. Its translation: CASSWTANQPQNF. The chain couples TRBV7-6 to TRBJ1-5; tentative D call: TRBD1 (6 bases). Germline CDR1 is SGHVS and CDR2 is FNYEAQ. The CDR3 runs to 13 residues.

This clone is a singleton in its sample. V is TRBV14 and J is TRBJ1-2, with D perhaps matching TRBD1 (6 bases). The germline V gene has CDR1 SGHDN and CDR2 FVKESK. The length of the CDR3 is 16 residues. Trimming pared 4 bases from V and 8 bases from J, leaving 23 bases between. CDR3 sequence reads: CASSLATGGGLYGYTF. For the CDR3, the DNA is TGTGCCAGCAGCCTCGCGACAGGAGGAGGTTTATACGGCTACACCTTC.

The chain joins TRBV6-6 to TRBJ2-1, with TRBD2 identical over 11 bases. The germline CDR1 and CDR2 sequences are MNHNY and SVGAGI (reference sequence). The CDR3 covers 14 residues. V lost 8 bases and J lost 9; bases outside the gene matches: 9. CDR3 DNA: TGTGCCAGCGCCCTTAGCGGGGGGGCCCGTGAGCAGTTCTTC. It translates to CASALSGGAREQFF.

The chain links TRBV19 to TRBJ2-2, with D unclear. Germline values: CDR1 LNHDA, CDR2 SQIVND (reference sequence). The V end lost 9 bases, the J end lost 4 bases, and 21 bases lay between the germline ends. The CDR3 loop spans 16 amino acids. CDR3 nucleotide sequence: TGTGCCAGCCGGAATTTGACAAGGCAAGGCACCGGGGAGCTGTTTTTT. It translates to CASRNLTRQGTGELFF.